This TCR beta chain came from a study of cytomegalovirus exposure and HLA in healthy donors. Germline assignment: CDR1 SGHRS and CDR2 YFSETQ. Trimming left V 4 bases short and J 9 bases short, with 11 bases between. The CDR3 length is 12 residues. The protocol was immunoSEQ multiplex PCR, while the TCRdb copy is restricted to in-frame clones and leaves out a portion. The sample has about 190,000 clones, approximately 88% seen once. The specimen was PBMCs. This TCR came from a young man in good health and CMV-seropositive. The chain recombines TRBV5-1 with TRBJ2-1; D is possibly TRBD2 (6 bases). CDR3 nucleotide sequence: TGCGCCAGCAGCCCCCAGGGAGGTGAGCAGTTCTTC. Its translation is CASSPQGGEQFF.